The 29 T cell receptor beta chains listed next were all sequenced from one sample in a study of cytomegalovirus exposure and HLA in healthy donors. Profiling relied on immunoSEQ multiplex PCR, and the TCRdb table lists in-frame clones only, not all of them. This table has roughly 350,000 clones, approximately 90% appearing once. Sequenced sample: PBMCs. The receptors stem from a woman between 18 and 30 years old in good health and CMV-seronegative.

This clone was picked up one time. The chain uses TRBV27 and TRBJ1-1; D possibly corresponds to TRBD1 (6 bases). V was clipped by 2 bases and J by 3 bases, with 10 bases between them. This CDR3 has 14 amino acids. Per germline, CDR1 MNHEY and CDR2 SMNVEV (reference sequence). CDR3 sequence: CASSLGGGDTEAFF. The CDR3 DNA follows: TGTGCCAGCAGTTTAGGGGGGGGCGACACTGAAGCTTTCTTT.

This rearrangement joins TRBV5-1 to TRBJ2-2, with TRBD2 matching over 9 bases. The J segment lost 6 bases and the V segment lost 1 base, leaving 7 bases of the junction unmatched. CDR1 is SGHRS, CDR2 YFSETQ, per germline. The CDR3 consists of 16 residues. The CDR3 loop is CASSLMSSGVAGELFF. In DNA, the CDR3 is TGCGCCAGCAGCTTGATGTCTAGCGGGGTTGCCGGGGAGCTGTTTTTT.

The DNA of the CDR3 is TGCGCCAGCAGCCGGAACAGGGTCGCTGAAGCTTTCTTT. This codes for CASSRNRVAEAFF. The chain has TRBV4-3 and TRBJ1-1, with a tentative D call TRBD1 (6 bases). The germline V and J ends were trimmed by 4 bases and 6 bases, with 12 bases remaining between them. Germline assignment: CDR1 LGHNA and CDR2 YSLEER. The length of the CDR3 is 13 residues.

This clone was recorded once. The rearrangement links TRBV5-6 to TRBJ1-3; no definite D call. The CDR3 sequence is 16 residues long. Trimming shortened V by 2 bases and J by 0 bases, and 12 bases separated the two germline ends. Germline CDR1 reads SGHDT; CDR2 reads YYEEEE. The CDR3 here is CASSLRGIYSGNTIYF. The CDR3 coding sequence is TGTGCCAGCAGCTTACGCGGGATCTACTCTGGAAACACCATATATTTT.

The chain is built from TRBV6-6 and TRBJ1-1; 8 bases fit TRBD1. This CDR3 contains 13 residues. Germline trimming cut 6 bases from V and 7 bases from J; bases unmatched to any gene: 7. The germline gives CDR1 MNHNY, CDR2 SVGAGI (reference sequence). The chain's CDR3 is CASSQNRGIEAFF. CDR3 sequence (DNA): TGTGCCAGCAGCCAAAACAGGGGGATTGAAGCTTTCTTT.

The V and J genes are TRBV6-1 and TRBJ2-1; the D gene is possibly TRBD2 (6 bases). The CDR3 totals 15 residues. From germline, CDR1 is MNHNS and CDR2 SASEGT. V lost 8 bases, J lost 3 bases, and 17 bases lay in between. The CDR3, as DNA: TGTGCCAGCCTCGGCTGGGGACTCGGCTACAATGAGCAGTTCTTC. It translates to CASLGWGLGYNEQFF.

The rearrangement links TRBV28 to TRBJ2-6; TRBD2 is a possible D gene (6 bases). The CDR3 covers 18 residues. Trimming left V 4 bases short and J 0 bases short, with 16 bases between. Per the germline V gene, CDR1 is MDHEN and CDR2 is SYDVKM. The DNA of the CDR3 is TGTGCCAGCAGTTCCACAGTTGCGCGGGGCTCTGGGGCCAACGTCCTGACTTTC. This codes for CASSSTVARGSGANVLTF.

This chain uses TRBV25-1 with TRBJ2-3; 10 positions match TRBD1. The J segment lost 4 bases and the V segment lost 6 bases, leaving 4 bases of the junction unmatched. The germline V gene has CDR1 MGHDK and CDR2 SYGVNS. The CDR3 is made up of 14 amino acids. CDR3 residues: CASRGQGLPDTQYF. As DNA, the CDR3 is TGTGCCAGCAGGGGACAGGGGCTCCCAGATACGCAGTATTTT.

This chain connects TRBV19 to TRBJ2-3, with D maybe TRBD1 (5 bases). Trimming left V 3 bases short and J 6 bases short, with 13 bases between. CDR1 and CDR2 from the germline V gene are LNHDA and SQIVND (reference sequence). The CDR3 is 14 residues long. The CDR3 loop is CASSIRQSKDTQYF. The CDR3 DNA reads TGTGCCAGTAGTATCCGACAGTCAAAGGATACGCAGTATTTT.

The count of this clone is one. The gene calls are TRBV7-2 and TRBJ2-7; 10 positions match TRBD2. Germline lookup yields CDR1 SGHTA and CDR2 FQGNSA. V was pared by 2 bases and J by 3 bases, with 7 bases of the junction left unmatched. This CDR3 region has 16 residues. Written as DNA, the CDR3 is TGTGCCAGCAGCTTATCCTTGAGCGGGAGGGGCTACGAGCAGTACTTC. Its translation: CASSLSLSGRGYEQYF.

The chain employs TRBV10-3 and TRBJ2-3; TRBD2 might be the D (5 bases). CDR3 size: 15 residues. V lost 5 bases and J lost 0, with 12 bases in between. Germline CDR1 reads ENHRY; CDR2 reads SYGVKD. CDR3 in amino acids: CAISPREPSTDTQYF. DNA for the CDR3: TGTGCCATCAGTCCCCGGGAACCTAGCACAGATACGCAGTATTTT.

The CDR3 DNA sequence: TGTGCCAGCAGGGCCCCACCGGGGGGTGACAACTATGGCTACACCTTC. It specifies CASRAPPGGDNYGYTF. V is TRBV28 and J is TRBJ1-2; D possibly corresponds to TRBD1 (5 bases). Trimming took 6 bases from V and 2 from J, leaving 19 bases between them. CDR1 and CDR2 from the germline V gene are MDHEN and SYDVKM. The length of the CDR3 is 16 residues.

V gene TRBV4-3 combines with J gene TRBJ2-1, with 8 bases fitting TRBD1. CDR3 length: 20 amino acids. The V gene's germline CDR1 is LGHNA and CDR2 YSLEER. The V and J ends lost 0 bases and 5 bases, in that order; junction bases with no gene match: 18. The CDR3 protein is CASSQDTGPNRDRYHNEQFF. CDR3 bases: TGCGCCAGCAGCCAAGATACCGGGCCCAACCGGGACAGGTATCACAATGAGCAGTTCTTC.

V is TRBV11-2 and J is TRBJ2-5; weak D call: TRBD2 (6 bases). Trimming stripped 5 bases from V and 2 bases from J, with 18 bases between. Germline CDR1 is SGHAT and CDR2 is FQNNGV. The CDR3 sequence is 16 residues long. The DNA for the CDR3 is TGTGCCAGCAGCGCCGCCGTGAGCGGACTACAAGAGACCCAGTACTTC. It encodes CASSAAVSGLQETQYF.

The J gene is TRBJ2-3, the V gene TRBV7-2; 8 bases fit TRBD1. Germline V gene sequence: CDR1 SGHTA, CDR2 FQGNSA. The V and J ends lost 5 bases and 1 base, in that order; junction bases with no gene match: 5. The CDR3 length is 15 residues. The CDR3 DNA reads TGTGCCAGCAGCCCCGGACAGGGAGGCACAGATACGCAGTATTTT. Amino acid sequence: CASSPGQGGTDTQYF.

This clone was counted once. The chain links TRBV9 to TRBJ1-1; 12 bases are a match to TRBD1. The CDR3 extends over 15 amino acids. After removal of 2 bases from V and 6 bases from J, the junction contained 5 bases not matched to a gene. Germline values: CDR1 SGDLS, CDR2 YYNGEE. The chain's CDR3 is CASSVSGQGASEAFF. CDR3 DNA sequence: TGTGCCAGCAGCGTCTCGGGACAGGGGGCATCTGAAGCTTTCTTT. Based on the CDR3 plus reference TRBV9 and TRBJ1-1, the full variable domain is DSGVTQTPKHLITATGQRVTLRCSPRSGDLSVYWYQQSLDQGLQFLIQYYNGEERAKGNILERFSAQQFPDLHSELNLSSLELGDSALYFCASSVSGQGASEAFFGQGTRLTVV.

This sequence joins TRBV7-9 and TRBJ2-3, with D possibly matching TRBD1 (6 bases). The ends were cut back, 2 bases at V and 7 bases at J, with 19 bases in the middle. Germline V gene lookup returns CDR1 SEHNR and CDR2 FQNEAQ (reference sequence). This CDR3 is built from 16 residues. CDR3 sequence (DNA): TGTGCCAGCAGCTTACAAGGGGCGGCCAGGGGCTATACGCAGTATTTT. This sequence encodes CASSLQGAARGYTQYF. The complete variable domain, with remaining parts taken from reference TRBV7-9 and TRBJ2-3, reads DTGVSQNPRHKITKRGQNVTFRCDPISEHNRLYWYRQTLGQGPEFLTYFQNEAQLEKSRLLSDRFSAERPKGSFSTLEIQRTEQGDSAMYLCASSLQGAARGYTQYFGPGTRLTVL.

DNA of the CDR3: TGTGCCAGCAGTGATCTATCGCCAGGGTCTAAGTACTTC. It yields the protein CASSDLSPGSKYF. This chain uses TRBV25-1 with TRBJ2-5; weak D call: TRBD1 (5 bases). Trimming pared 3 bases from V and 12 bases from J, leaving 17 bases between. Germline V gene lookup returns CDR1 MGHDK and CDR2 SYGVNS. The CDR3 has 13 amino acids.

V and J are TRBV29-1 and TRBJ2-7, with D tentatively TRBD1 (7 bases). Trimming took 7 bases from V and 2 from J, leaving 18 bases between them. Germline CDR1 is SQVTM and CDR2 is ANQGSEA. The CDR3 has 14 amino acids. CDR3 sequence reads: CSALRTGGAYEQYF. CDR3 sequence (DNA): TGCAGCGCTCTAAGGACAGGCGGGGCCTACGAGCAGTACTTC.

The J gene is TRBJ2-1, the V gene TRBV27; 11 bases fit TRBD2. V lost 7 bases to trimming and J lost 0 bases; unmatched junction nucleotides: 11. Germline loops: CDR1 MNHEY, CDR2 SMNVEV (reference sequence). There are 18 residues in the CDR3. This CDR3 is CASTSDRLAGPSYNEQFF. The CDR3, as DNA: TGTGCCAGCACCTCAGACCGACTAGCGGGACCCTCCTACAATGAGCAGTTCTTC.

V and J are TRBV7-9 and TRBJ2-7, with D unclear. Germline CDR1 SEHNR, CDR2 FQNEAQ (reference sequence). The CDR3 runs to 12 residues. Trimming took 5 bases from V and 3 from J, leaving 8 bases between them. DNA for the CDR3: TGTGCCAGCAGCCCGCAACACTACGAGCAGTACTTC. Protein: CASSPQHYEQYF.

The chain carries TRBV9 and TRBJ2-7; D is perhaps TRBD1 (6 bases). V gave up 4 bases and J gave up 3 bases, with 14 bases separating them. Germline V lookup: CDR1 SGDLS, CDR2 YYNGEE. The CDR3 sequence is 14 residues long. Written as DNA, the CDR3 is TGTGCCAGCAGCCCAGGGGTGGGAGTCTACGAGCAGTACTTC. This translates into CASSPGVGVYEQYF.

CDR3 residues: CASRRTGYGYTF. CDR3 sequence (DNA): TGTGCCAGCAGGCGGACAGGGTATGGCTACACCTTC. The rearrangement links TRBV6-5 to TRBJ1-2; 8 bases fit TRBD1. Per the germline V gene, CDR1 is MNHEY and CDR2 is SVGAGI. This CDR3 is built from 12 residues. J lost 5 bases, V lost 6 bases, and 2 bases had no gene match.

The chain couples TRBV19 to TRBJ2-7; possible D gene TRBD2, 5 bases. V dropped 7 bases and J dropped 1 base, with 11 bases sitting between them. The CDR3 is 13 residues long. CDR1 LNHDA and CDR2 SQIVND come from the germline V gene (reference sequence). The CDR3, as DNA: TGTGCCAGTAATCGGGGAGCGTCCTACGAGCAGTACTTC. Translation: CASNRGASYEQYF.

CDR3 in amino acids: CASGQDQETQYF. As DNA, the CDR3 is TGTGCCAGCGGACAGGATCAAGAGACCCAGTACTTC. The V and J genes are TRBV6-1 and TRBJ2-5; 7 bases fit TRBD1. V dropped 8 bases and J dropped 2; count of bases not matched to a gene: 2. Germline V gene data show CDR1 as MNHNS and CDR2 as SASEGT. CDR3 length equals 12 residues.

The rearrangement uses TRBV6-5 and TRBJ2-7, with D maybe TRBD1 (6 bases). V lost 6 bases and J 0 bases, leaving 15 bases between the germline ends. The CDR3 consists of 15 residues. In germline, CDR1 is MNHEY, CDR2 SVGAGI. CDR3 loop: CASSRTGSPSYEQYF. In nucleotides, the CDR3 is TGTGCCAGCAGCCGCACAGGGTCCCCCTCCTACGAGCAGTACTTC.

The chain combines TRBV7-2 with TRBJ1-1; D might be TRBD1 (6 bases). Trimming removed 2 bases from V and 1 base from J, with 8 bases in between. The germline gives CDR1 SGHTA, CDR2 FQGNSA. This CDR3 has 14 residues. CDR3 DNA sequence: TGTGCCAGCAGCTTAAACAGGGCGAACACTGAAGCTTTCTTT. It encodes CASSLNRANTEAFF.

This sequence joins TRBV28 and TRBJ1-5; D is unresolved. V lost 7 bases, J lost 4 bases, and 8 bases lay in between. CDR1 and CDR2 from the germline V gene are MDHEN and SYDVKM. The CDR3 length is 12 residues. Here the CDR3 reads CASTTVNQPQHF. DNA of the CDR3: TGTGCCAGCACTACGGTGAATCAGCCCCAGCATTTT.

CDR3 DNA: TGTGCCAGCAGCTCCACTGATAACACCGGGGAGCTGTTTTTT. Its translation is CASSSTDNTGELFF. The chain employs TRBV5-4 and TRBJ2-2; no clear D. Trimming left V 3 bases short and J 2 bases short, with 8 bases between. Germline V lookup: CDR1 SGHNT, CDR2 YYREEE (reference sequence). This CDR3 region has 14 residues.